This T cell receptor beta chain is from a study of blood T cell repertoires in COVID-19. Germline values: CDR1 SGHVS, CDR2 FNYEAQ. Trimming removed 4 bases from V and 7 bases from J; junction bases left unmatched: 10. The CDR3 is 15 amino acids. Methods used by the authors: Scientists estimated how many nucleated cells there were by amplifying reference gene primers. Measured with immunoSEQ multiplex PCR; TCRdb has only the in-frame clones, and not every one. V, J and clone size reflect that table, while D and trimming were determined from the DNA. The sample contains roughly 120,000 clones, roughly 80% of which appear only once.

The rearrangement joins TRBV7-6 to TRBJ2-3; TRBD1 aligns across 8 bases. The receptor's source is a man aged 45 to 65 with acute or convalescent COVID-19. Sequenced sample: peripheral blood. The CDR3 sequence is CASSSGTGGLNTQYF. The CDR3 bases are TGTGCCAGCAGCTCGGGGACAGGAGGTTTGAATACGCAGTATTTT.